This T cell receptor beta chain derives from a study of T cell responses to AZD1222 COVID-19 vaccine. The ends lost 5 bases at V and 2 bases at J; junction bases unmatched: 5. Germline V lookup: CDR1 LNHDA, CDR2 SQIVND (reference sequence). The CDR3 has 14 residues. As to this clone: What it binds is not known.

Study results and limitations: Most donors were white British and more were female, and clonal diversity was possibly underestimated. Baseline seropositivity characterized only a handful of AZD1222 recipients.

Here immunoSEQ multiplex PCR was the method, and the copy in TCRdb shows in-frame clones only, minus some. Here the sample spans roughly 120,000 clones, approximately 86% being singletons. The sequence was obtained from an adult in good health. The sample consisted of peripheral blood, taken on day 0 of AZD1222 vaccination. The V gene is TRBV19, the J gene TRBJ2-7, with TRBD1 matching 8 bases. CDR3 nucleotides: TGTGCCAGTAGTCCATGGACAGGGACCTACGAGCAGTACTTC. Protein sequence: CASSPWTGTYEQYF. Using reference TRBV19 and TRBJ2-7 for the parts outside the CDR3, the full variable domain is DGGITQSPKYLFRKEGQNVTLSCEQNLNHDAMYWYRQDPGQGLRLIYYSQIVNDFQKGDIAEGYSVSREKKESFPLTVTSAQKNPTAFYLCASSPWTGTYEQYFGPGTRLTVT.